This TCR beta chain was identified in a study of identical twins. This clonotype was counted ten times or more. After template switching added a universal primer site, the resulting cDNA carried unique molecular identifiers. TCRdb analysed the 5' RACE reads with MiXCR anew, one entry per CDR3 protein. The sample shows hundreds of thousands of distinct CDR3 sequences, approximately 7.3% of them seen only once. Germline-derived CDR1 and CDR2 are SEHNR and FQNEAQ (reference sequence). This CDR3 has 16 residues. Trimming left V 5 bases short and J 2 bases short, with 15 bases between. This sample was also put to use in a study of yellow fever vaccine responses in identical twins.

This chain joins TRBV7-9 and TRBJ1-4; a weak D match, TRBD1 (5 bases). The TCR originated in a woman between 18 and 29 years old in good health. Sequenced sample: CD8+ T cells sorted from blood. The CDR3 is CASSPLPGTTNEKLFF. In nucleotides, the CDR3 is TGTGCCAGCAGCCCACTCCCAGGGACCACTAATGAAAAACTGTTTTTT.